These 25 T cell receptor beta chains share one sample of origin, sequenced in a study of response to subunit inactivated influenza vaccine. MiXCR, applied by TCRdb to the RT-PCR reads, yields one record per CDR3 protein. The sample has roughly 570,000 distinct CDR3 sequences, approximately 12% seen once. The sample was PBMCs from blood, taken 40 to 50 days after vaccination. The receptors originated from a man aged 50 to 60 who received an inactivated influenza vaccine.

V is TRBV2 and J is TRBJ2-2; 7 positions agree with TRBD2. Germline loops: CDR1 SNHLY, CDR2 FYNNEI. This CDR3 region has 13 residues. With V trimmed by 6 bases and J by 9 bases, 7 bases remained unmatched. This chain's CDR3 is CASSEWGGRELFF. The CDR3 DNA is TGTGCCAGCAGCGAATGGGGAGGGAGGGAGCTGTTTTTT.

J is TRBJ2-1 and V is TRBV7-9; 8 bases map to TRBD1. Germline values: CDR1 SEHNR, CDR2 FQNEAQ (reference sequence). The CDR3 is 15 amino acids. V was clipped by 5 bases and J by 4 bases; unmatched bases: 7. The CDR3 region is CASSPRDRLYNEQFF. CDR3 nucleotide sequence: TGTGCCAGCAGCCCCCGGGACAGGCTGTACAATGAGCAGTTCTTC. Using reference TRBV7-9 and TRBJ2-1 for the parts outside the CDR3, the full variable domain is DTGVSQNPRHKITKRGQNVTFRCDPISEHNRLYWYRQTLGQGPEFLTYFQNEAQLEKSRLLSDRFSAERPKGSFSTLEIQRTEQGDSAMYLCASSPRDRLYNEQFFGPGTRLTVL.

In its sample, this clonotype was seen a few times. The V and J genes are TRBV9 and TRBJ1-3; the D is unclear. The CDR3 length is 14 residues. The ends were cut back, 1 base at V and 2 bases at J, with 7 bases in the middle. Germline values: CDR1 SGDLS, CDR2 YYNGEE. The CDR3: CASSVSGTGNTIYF. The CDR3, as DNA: TGTGCCAGCAGCGTATCGGGTACTGGAAACACCATATATTTT.

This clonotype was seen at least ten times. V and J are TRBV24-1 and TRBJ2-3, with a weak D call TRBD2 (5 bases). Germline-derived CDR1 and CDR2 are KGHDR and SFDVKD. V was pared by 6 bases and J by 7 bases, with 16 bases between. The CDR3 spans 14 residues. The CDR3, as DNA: TGTGCCACCAGTCGGTCGGAGGTCACGAATACGCAGTATTTT. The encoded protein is CATSRSEVTNTQYF.

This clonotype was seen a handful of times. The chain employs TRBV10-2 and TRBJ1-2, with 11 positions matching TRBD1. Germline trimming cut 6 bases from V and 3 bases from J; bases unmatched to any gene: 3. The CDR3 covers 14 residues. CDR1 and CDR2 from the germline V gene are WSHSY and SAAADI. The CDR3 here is CASRTGQGDYGYTF. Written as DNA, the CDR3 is TGCGCCAGCAGGACGGGACAGGGGGACTATGGCTACACCTTC.

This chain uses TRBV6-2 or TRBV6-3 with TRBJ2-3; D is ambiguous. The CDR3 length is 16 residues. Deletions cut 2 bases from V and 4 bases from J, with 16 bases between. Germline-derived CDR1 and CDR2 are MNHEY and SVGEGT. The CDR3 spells CASSYASVALSDTQYF. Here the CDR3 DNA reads TGTGCCAGCAGTTACGCCTCGGTAGCTCTCTCAGATACGCAGTATTTT.

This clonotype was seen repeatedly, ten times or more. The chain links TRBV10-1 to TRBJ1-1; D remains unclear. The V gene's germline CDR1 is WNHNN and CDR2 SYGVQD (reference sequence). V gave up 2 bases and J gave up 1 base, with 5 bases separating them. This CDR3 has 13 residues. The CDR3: CASSEGSNTEAFF. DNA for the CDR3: TGCGCCAGCAGTGAGGGCTCGAACACTGAAGCTTTCTTT.

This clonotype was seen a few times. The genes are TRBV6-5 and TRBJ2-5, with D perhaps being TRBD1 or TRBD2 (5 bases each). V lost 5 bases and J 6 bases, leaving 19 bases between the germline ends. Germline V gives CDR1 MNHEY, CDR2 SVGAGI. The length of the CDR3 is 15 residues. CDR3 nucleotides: TGTGCCAGCAGTCACCGGGACGGGGCGGTACAGACCCAGTACTTC. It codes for CASSHRDGAVQTQYF.

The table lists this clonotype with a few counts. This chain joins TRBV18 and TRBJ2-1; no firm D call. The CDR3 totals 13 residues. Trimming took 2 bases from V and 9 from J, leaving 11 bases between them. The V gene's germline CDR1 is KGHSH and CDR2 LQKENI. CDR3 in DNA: TGTGCCAGCTCACCAGGGCGCATCGGTGAGCAGTTCTTC. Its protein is CASSPGRIGEQFF.

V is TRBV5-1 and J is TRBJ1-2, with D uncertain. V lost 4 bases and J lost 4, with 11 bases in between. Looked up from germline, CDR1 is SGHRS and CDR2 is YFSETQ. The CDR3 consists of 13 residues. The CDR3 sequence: CASSPADGYGYTF. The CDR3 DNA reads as TGCGCCAGCAGCCCGGCGGACGGCTATGGCTACACCTTC.

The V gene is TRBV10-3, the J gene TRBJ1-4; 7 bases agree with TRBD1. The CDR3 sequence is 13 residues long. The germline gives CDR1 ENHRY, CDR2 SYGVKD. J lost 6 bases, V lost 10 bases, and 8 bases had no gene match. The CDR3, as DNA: TGTGCCACCGGATTAGACAGGGATGAAAAACTGTTTTTT. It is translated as CATGLDRDEKLFF.

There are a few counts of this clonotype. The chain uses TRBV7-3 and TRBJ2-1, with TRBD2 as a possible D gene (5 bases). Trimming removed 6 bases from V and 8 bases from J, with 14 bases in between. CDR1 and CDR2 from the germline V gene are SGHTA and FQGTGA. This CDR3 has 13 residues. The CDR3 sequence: CASSFTLRDEQFF. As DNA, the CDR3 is TGTGCCAGCAGTTTCACATTGCGGGATGAGCAGTTCTTC.

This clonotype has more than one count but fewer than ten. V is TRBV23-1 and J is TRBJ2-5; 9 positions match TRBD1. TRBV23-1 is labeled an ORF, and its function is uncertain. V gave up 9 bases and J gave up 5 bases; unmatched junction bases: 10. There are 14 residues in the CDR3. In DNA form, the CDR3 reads TGCGCCAGAACGGGACAGGGCGATCGGGAGACCCAGTACTTC. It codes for CARTGQGDRETQYF.

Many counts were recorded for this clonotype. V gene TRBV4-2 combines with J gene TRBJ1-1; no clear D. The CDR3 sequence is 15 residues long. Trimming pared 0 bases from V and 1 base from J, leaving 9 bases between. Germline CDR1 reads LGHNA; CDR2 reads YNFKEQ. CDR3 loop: CASSQDLRENTEAFF. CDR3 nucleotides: TGTGCCAGCAGCCAAGATTTGCGAGAGAACACTGAAGCTTTCTTT.

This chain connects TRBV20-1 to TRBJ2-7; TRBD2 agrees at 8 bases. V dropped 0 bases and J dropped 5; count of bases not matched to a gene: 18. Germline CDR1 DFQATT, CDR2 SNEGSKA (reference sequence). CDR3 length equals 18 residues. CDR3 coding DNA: TGCAGTGCTAGAGATAGGAGAAGCGGGAGTAACTTGGCCCACGAGCAGTACTTC. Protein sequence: CSARDRRSGSNLAHEQYF.

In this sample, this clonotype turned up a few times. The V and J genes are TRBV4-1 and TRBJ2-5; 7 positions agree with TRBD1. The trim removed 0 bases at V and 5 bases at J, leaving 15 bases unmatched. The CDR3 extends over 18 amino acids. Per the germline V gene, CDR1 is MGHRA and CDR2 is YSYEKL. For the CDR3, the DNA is TGCGCCAGCAGCCAAGACTCCATTTTCGGCAGGGGGTACGAGACCCAGTACTTC. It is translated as CASSQDSIFGRGYETQYF.

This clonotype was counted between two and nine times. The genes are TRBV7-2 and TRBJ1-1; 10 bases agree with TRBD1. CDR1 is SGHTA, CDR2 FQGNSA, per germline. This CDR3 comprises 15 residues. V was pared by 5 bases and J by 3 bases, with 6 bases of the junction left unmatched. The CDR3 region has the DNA TGTGCCAGCAGCCGGACAGGGGGTTGGTACACTGAAGCTTTCTTT. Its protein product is CASSRTGGWYTEAFF.

CDR3 nucleotide sequence: TGTGCCAGCAGCTTAGGACTAGCGGGAGATTTGTTCTTC. Its protein product is CASSLGLAGDLFF. The chain employs TRBV7-2 and TRBJ2-1; 12 bases agree with TRBD2. CDR3 length: 13 amino acids. The V gene's germline CDR1 is SGHTA and CDR2 FQGNSA. With V trimmed by 1 base and J by 15 bases, 4 bases remained unmatched.

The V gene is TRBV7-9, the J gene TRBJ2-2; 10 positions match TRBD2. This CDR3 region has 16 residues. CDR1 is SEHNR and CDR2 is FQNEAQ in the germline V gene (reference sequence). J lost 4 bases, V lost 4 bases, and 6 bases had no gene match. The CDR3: CASSSSGGLFTGELFF. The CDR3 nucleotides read TGTGCCAGCAGCTCTAGCGGGGGCCTATTCACCGGGGAGCTGTTTTTT.

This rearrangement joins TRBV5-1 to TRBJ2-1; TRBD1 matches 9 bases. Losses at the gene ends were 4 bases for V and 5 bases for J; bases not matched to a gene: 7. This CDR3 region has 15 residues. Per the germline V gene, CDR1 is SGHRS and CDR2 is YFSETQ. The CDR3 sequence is CASSPWDRANNEQFF. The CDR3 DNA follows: TGCGCCAGCAGCCCCTGGGACAGGGCTAACAATGAGCAGTTCTTC. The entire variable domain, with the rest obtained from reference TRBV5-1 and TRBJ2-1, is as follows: KAGVTQTPRYLIKTRGQQVTLSCSPISGHRSVSWYQQTPGQGLQFLFEYFSETQRNKGNFPGRFSGRQFSNSRSEMNVSTLELGDSALYLCASSPWDRANNEQFFGPGTRLTVL.

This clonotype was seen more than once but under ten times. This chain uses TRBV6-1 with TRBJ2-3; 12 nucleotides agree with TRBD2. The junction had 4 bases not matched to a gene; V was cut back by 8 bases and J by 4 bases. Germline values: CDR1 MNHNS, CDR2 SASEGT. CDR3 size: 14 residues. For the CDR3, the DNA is TGTGCCAGCCATCCTAGCGGGGGGGCAGATACGCAGTATTTT. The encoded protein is CASHPSGGADTQYF.

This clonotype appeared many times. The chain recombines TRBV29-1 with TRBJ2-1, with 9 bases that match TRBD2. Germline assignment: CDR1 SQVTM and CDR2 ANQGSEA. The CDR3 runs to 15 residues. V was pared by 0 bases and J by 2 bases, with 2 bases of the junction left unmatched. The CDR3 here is CSVEDRGRAYNEQFF. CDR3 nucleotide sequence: TGCAGCGTTGAAGATCGCGGGAGGGCCTACAATGAGCAGTTCTTC.

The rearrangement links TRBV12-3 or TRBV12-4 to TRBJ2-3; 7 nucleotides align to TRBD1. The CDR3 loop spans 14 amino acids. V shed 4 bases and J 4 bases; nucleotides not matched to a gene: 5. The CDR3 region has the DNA TGTGCCAGCAGTTCCTACACAGGGGCAGATACGCAGTATTTT. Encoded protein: CASSSYTGADTQYF.

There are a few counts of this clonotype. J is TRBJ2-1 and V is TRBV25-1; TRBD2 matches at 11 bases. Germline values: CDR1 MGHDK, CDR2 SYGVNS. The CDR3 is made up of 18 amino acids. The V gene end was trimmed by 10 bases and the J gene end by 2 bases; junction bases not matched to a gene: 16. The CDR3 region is CATHRGCSGRDAYNEQFF. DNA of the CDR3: TGTGCCACCCACCGGGGGTGTAGCGGGAGGGACGCCTACAATGAGCAGTTCTTC.

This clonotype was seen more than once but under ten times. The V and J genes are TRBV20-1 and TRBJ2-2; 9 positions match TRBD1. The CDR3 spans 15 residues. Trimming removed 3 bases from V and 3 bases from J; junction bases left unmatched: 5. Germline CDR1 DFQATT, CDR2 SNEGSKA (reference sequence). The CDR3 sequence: CSASPGTGYTGELFF. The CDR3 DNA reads TGCAGTGCTAGTCCCGGGACAGGGTACACCGGGGAGCTGTTTTTT.